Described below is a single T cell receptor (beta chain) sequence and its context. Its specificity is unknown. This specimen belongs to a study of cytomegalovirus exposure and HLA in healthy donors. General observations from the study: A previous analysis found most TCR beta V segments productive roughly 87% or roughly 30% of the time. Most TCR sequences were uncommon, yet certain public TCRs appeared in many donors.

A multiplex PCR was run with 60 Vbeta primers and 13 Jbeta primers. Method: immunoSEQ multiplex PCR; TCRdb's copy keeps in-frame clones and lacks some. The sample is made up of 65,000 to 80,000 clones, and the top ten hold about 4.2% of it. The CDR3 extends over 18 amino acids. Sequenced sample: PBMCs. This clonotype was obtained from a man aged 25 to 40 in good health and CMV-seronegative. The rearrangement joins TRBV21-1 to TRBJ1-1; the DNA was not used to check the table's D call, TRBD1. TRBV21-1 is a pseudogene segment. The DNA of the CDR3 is TGTGCCAGCAGCAACCCCTACTCGAACAGGGGGGATCACACTGAAGCTTTCTTT. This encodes CASSNPYSNRGDHTEAFF.